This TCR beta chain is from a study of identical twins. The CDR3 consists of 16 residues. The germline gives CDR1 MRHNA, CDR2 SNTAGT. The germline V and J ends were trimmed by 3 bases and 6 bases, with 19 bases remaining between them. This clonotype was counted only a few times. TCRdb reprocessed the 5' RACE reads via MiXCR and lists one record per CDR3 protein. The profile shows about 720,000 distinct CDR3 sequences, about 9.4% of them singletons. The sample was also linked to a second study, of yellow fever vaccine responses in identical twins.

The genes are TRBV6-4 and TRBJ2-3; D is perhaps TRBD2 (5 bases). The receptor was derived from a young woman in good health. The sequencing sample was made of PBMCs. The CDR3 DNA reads TGTGCCAGCAGTGAGCTTGGCCTAGCCGTCGGGGATACGCAGTATTTT. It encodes CASSELGLAVGDTQYF.